This record looks at one T cell receptor beta chain sequence and its context. Sequencing used immunoSEQ multiplex PCR; TCRdb keeps in-frame clones, though not all of them. This table has approximately 200,000 clones, roughly 90% appearing once. This record comes from a study of blood T cell repertoires in COVID-19. The overall study: Spain, Italy and the United States supplied samples that represented acute and convalescent COVID-19.

The germline gives CDR1 SEHNR, CDR2 FQNEAQ (reference sequence). The V end lost 4 bases, the J end lost 5 bases, and 15 bases lay between the germline ends. This CDR3 has 14 residues. What was sequenced was peripheral blood. The chain recombines TRBV7-9 with TRBJ2-7; D is perhaps TRBD1 (5 bases). The source of this sequence is a man aged 65-85 years with acute or convalescent COVID-19. The CDR3 coding sequence is TGTGCCAGCAGCTGGGGCCCTGGATTTGACGAGCAGTACTTC. This codes for CASSWGPGFDEQYF.